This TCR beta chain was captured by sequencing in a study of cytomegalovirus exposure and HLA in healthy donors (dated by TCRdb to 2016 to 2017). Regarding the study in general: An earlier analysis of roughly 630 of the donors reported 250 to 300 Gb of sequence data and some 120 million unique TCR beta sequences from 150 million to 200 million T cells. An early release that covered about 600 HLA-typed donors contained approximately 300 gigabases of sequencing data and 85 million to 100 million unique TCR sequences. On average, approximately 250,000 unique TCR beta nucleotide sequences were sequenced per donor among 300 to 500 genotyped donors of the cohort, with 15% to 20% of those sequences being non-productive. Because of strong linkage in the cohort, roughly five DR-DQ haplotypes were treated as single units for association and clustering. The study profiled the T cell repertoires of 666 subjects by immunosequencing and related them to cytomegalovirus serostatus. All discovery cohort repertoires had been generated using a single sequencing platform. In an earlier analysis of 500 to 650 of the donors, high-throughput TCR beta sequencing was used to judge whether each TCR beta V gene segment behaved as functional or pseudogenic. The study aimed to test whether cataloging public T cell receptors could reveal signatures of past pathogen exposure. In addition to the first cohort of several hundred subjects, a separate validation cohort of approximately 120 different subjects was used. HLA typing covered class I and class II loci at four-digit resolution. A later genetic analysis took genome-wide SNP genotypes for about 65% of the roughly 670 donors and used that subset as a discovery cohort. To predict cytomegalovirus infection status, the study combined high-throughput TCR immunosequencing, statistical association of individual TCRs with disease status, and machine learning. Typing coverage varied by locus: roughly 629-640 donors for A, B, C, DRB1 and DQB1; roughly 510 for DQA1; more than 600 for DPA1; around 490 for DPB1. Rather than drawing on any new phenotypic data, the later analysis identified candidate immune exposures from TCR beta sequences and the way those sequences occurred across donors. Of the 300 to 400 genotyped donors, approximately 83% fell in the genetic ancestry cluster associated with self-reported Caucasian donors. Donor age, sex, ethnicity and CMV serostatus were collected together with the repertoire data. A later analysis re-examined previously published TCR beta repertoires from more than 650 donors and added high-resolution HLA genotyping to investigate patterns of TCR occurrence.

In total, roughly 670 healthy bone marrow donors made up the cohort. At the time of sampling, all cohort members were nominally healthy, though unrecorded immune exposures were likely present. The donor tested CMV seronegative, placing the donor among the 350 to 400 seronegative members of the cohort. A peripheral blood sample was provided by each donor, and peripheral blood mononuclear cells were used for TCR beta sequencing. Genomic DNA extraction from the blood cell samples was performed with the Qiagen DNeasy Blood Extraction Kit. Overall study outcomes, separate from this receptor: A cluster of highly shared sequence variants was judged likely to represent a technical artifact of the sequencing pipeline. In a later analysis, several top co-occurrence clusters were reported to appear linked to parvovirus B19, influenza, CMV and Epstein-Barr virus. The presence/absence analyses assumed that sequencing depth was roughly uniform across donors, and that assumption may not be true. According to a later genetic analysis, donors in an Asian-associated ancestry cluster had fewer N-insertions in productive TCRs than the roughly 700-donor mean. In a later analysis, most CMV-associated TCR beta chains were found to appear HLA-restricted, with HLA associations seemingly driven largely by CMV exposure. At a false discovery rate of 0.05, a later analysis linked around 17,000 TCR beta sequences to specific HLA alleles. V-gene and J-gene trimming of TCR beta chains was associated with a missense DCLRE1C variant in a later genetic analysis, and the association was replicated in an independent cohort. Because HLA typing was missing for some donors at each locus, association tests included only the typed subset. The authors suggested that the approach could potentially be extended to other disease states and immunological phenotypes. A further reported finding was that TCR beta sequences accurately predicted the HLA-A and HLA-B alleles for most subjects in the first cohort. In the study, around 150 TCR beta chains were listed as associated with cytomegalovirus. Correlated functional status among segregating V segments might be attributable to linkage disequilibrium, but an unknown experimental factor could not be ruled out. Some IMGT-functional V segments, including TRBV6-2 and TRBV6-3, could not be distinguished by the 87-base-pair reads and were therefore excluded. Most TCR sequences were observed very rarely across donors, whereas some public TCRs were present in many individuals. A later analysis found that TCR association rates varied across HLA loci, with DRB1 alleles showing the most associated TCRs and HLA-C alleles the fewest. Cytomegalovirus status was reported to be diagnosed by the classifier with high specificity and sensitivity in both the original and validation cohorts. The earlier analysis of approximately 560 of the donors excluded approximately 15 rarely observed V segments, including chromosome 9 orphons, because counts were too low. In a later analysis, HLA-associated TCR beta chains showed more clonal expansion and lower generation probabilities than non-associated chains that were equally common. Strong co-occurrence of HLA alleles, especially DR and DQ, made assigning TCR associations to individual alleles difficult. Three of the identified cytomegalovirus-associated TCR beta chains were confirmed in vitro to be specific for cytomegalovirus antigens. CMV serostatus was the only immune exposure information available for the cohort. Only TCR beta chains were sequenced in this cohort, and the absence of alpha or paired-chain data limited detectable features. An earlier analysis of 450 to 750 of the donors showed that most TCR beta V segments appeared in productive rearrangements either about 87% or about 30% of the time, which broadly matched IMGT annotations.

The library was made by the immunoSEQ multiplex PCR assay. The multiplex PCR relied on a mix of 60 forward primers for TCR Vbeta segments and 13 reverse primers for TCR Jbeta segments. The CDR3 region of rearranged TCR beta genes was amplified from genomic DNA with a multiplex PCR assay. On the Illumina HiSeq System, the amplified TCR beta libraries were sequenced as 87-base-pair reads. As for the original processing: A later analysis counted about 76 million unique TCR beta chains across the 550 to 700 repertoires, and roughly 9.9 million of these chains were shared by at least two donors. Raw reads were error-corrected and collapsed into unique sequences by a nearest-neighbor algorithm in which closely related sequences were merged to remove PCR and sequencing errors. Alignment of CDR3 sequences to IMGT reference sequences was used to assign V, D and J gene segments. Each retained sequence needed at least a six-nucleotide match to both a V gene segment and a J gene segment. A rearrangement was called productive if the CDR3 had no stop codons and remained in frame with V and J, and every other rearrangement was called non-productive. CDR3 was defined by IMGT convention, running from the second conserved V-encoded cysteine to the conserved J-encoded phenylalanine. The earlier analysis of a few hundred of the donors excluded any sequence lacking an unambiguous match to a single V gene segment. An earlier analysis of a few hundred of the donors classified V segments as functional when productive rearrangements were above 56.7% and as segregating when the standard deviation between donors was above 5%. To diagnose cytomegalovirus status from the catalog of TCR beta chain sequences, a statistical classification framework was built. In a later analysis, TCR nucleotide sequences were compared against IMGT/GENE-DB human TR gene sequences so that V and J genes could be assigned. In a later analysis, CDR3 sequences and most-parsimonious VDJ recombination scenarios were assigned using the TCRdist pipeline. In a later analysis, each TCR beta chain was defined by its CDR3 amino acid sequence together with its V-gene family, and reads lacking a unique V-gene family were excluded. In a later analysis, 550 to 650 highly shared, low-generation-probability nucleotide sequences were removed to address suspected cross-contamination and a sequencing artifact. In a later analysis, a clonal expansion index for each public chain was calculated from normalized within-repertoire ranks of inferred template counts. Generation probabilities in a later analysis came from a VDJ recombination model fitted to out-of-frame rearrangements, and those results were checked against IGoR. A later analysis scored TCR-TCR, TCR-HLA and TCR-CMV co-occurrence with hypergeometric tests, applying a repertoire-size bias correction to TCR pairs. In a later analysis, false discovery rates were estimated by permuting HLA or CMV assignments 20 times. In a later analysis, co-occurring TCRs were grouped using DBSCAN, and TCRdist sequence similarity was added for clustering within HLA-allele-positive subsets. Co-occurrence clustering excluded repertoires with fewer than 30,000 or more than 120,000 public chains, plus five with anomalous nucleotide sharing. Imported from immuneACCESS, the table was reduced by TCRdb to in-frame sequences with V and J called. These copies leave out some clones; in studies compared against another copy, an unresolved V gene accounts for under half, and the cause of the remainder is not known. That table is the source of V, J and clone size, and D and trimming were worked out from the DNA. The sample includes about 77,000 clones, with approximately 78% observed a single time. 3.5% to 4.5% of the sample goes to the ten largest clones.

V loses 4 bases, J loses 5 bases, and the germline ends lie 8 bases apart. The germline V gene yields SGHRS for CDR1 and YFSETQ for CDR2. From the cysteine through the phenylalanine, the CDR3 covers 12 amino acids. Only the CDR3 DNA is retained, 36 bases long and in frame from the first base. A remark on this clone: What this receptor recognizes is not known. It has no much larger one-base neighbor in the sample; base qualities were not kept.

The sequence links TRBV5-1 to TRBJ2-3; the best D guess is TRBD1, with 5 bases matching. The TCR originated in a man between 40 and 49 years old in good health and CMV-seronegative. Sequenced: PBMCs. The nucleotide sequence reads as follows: TGCGCCAGCAGCGCCGACAGAGATACGCAGTATTTT. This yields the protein CASSADRDTQYF. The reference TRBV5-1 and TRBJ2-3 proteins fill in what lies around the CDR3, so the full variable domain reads KAGVTQTPRYLIKTRGQQVTLSCSPISGHRSVSWYQQTPGQGLQFLFEYFSETQRNKGNFPGRFSGRQFSNSRSEMNVSTLELGDSALYLCASSADRDTQYFGPGTRLTVL.